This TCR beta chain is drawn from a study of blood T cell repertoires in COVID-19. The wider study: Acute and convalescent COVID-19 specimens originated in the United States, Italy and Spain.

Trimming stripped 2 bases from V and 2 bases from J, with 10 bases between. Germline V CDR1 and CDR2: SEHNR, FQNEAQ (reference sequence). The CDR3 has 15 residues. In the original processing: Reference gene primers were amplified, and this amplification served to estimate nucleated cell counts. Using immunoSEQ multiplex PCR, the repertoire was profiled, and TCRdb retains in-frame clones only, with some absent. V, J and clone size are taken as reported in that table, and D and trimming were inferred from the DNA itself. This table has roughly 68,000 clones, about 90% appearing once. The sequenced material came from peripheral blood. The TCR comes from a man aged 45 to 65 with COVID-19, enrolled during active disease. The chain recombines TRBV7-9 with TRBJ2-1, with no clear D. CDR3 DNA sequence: TGTGCCAGCAGCTTACCCACATCGACCTACAATGAGCAGTTCTTC. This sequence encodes CASSLPTSTYNEQFF.